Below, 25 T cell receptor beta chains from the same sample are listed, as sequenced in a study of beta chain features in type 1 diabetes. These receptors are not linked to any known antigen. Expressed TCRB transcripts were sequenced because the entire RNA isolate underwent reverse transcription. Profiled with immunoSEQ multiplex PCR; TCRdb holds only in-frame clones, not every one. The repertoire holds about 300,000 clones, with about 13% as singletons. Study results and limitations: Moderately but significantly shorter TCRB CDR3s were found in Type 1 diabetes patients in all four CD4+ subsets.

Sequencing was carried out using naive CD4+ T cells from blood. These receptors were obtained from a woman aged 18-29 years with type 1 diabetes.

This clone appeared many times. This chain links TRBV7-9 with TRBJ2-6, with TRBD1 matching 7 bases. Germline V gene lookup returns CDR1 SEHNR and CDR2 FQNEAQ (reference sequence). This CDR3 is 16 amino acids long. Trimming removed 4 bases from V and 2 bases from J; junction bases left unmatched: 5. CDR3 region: CASSSGTATGANVLTF. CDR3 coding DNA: TGTGCCAGCAGCTCAGGGACAGCAACTGGGGCCAACGTCCTGACTTTC.

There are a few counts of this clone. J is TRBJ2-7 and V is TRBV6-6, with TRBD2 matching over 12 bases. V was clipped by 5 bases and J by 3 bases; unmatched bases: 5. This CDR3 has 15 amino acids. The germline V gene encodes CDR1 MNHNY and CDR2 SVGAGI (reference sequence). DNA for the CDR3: TGTGCCAGCAGTCCCCCGACTAGCGGGAGCTACGAGCAGTACTTC. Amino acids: CASSPPTSGSYEQYF.

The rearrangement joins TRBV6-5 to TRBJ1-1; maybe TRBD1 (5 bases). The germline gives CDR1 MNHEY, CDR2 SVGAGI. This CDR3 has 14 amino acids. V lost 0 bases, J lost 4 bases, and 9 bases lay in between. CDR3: CASSYSSGGTEAFF. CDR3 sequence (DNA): TGTGCCAGCAGTTACTCGTCCGGGGGCACTGAAGCTTTCTTT.

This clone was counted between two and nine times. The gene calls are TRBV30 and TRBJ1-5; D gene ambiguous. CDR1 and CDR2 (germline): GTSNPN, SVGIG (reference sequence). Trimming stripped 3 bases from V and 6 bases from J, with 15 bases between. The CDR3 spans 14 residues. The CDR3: CAWSPTQLSQPQHF. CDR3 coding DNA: TGTGCCTGGAGCCCAACACAGCTTTCTCAGCCCCAGCATTTT.

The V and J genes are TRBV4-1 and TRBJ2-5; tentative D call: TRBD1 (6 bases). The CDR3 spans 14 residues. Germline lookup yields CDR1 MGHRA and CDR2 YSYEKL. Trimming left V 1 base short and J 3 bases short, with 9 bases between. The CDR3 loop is CASSQADRKETQYF. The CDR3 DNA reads TGCGCCAGCAGCCAAGCGGACAGAAAAGAGACCCAGTACTTC.

CDR3 DNA sequence: TGTGCCAGTGGACAGCGGAACACTGAAGCTTTCTTT. Residues: CASGQRNTEAFF. The chain links TRBV27 to TRBJ1-1, with TRBD1 as a possible D gene (6 bases). CDR3 length equals 12 residues. Germline V gene sequence: CDR1 MNHEY, CDR2 SMNVEV (reference sequence). The germline V and J ends were trimmed by 9 bases and 1 base, with 9 bases remaining between them.

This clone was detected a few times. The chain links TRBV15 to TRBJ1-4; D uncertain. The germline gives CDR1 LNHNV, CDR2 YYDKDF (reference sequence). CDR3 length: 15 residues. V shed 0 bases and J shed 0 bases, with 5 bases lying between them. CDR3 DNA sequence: TGTGCCACCAGCAGAGATAGAGCAACTAATGAAAAACTGTTTTTT. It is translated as CATSRDRATNEKLFF.

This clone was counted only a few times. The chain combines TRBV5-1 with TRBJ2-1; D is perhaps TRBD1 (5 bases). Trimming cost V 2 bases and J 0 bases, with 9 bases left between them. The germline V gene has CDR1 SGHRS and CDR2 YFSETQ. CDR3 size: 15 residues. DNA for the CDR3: TGCGCCAGCAGCTTCCCCCAGGGCTCCTACAATGAGCAGTTCTTC. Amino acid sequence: CASSFPQGSYNEQFF.

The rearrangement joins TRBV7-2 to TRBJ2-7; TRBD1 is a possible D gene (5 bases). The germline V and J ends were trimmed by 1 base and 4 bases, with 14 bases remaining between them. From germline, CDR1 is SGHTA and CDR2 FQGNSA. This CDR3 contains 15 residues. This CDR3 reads CASSLESNQGYEQYV. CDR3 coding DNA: TGTGCCAGCAGCTTAGAATCTAACCAGGGATACGAGCAGTACGTC.

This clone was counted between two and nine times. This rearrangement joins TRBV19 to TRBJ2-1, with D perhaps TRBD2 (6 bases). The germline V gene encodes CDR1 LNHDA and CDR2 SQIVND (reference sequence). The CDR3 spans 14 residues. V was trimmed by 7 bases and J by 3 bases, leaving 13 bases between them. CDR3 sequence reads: CASMTGDLYNEQFF. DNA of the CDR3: TGTGCCAGTATGACGGGAGACCTCTACAATGAGCAGTTCTTC.

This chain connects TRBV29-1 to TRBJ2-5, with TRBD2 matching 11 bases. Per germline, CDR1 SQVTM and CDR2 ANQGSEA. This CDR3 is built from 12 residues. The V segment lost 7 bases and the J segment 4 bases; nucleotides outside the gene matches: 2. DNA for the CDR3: TGCAGCGGGGGGACTAGCGGAGAGACCCAGTACTTC. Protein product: CSGGTSGETQYF.

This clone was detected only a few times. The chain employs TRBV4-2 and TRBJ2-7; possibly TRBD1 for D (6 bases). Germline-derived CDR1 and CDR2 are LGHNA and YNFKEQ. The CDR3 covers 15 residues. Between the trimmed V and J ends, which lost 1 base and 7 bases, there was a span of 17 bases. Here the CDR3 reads CASSQVLRTAPEQYF. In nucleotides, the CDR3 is TGTGCCAGCAGCCAAGTTTTAAGGACAGCCCCTGAGCAGTACTTC.

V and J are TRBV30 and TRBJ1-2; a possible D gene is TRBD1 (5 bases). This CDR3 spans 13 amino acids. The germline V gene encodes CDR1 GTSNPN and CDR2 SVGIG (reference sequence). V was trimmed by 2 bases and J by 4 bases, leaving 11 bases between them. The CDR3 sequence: CAWSLLGGYGYTF. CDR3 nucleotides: TGTGCCTGGAGTCTACTGGGGGGCTATGGCTACACCTTC.

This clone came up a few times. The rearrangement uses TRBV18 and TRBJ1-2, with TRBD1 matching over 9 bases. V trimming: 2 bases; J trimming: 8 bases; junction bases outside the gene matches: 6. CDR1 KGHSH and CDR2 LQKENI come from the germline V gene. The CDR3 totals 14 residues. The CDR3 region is CASSPSQGAEGYTF. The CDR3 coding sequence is TGTGCCAGCTCACCATCACAGGGGGCGGAAGGCTACACCTTC.

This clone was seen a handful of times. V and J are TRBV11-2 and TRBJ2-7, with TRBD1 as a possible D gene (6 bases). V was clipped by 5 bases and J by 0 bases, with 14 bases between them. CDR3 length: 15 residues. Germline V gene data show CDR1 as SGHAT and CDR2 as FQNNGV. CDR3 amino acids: CASSPDSLSSYEQYF. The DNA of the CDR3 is TGTGCCAGCAGCCCGGACAGTCTCAGCTCCTACGAGCAGTACTTC. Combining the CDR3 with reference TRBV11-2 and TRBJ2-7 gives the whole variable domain EAGVAQSPRYKIIEKRQSVAFWCNPISGHATLYWYQQILGQGPKLLIQFQNNGVVDDSQLPKDRFSAERLKGVDSTLKIQPAKLEDSAVYLCASSPDSLSSYEQYFGPGTRLTVT.

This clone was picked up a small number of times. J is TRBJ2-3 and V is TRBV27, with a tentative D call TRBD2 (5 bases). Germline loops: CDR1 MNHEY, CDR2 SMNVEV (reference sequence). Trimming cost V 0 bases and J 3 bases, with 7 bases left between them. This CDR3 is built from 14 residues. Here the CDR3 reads CASSLSRTTDTQYF. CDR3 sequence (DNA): TGTGCCAGCAGTTTATCGCGGACTACAGATACGCAGTATTTT.

CDR3 coding DNA: TGTGCCAGCAGCCTGCCTATTTCGAACACCGGGGAGCTGTTTTTT. Encoded protein: CASSLPISNTGELFF. The chain employs TRBV7-9 and TRBJ2-2, with unresolved D. Germline CDR1 and CDR2: SEHNR and FQNEAQ (reference sequence). Trimming took 5 bases from V and 0 from J, leaving 10 bases between them. The CDR3 is 15 amino acids.

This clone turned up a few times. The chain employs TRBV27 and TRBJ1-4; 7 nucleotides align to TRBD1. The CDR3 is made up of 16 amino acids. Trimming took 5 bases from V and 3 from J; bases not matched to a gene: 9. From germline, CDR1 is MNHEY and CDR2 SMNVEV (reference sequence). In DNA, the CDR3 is TGTGCCAGCAGTCCTCTCGACAGGGTCTCTAATGAAAAACTGTTTTTT. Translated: CASSPLDRVSNEKLFF.

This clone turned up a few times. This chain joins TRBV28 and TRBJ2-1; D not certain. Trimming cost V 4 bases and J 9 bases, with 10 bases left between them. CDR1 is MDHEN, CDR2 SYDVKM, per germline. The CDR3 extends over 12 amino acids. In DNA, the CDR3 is TGTGCCAGCAGTTCCGGTCGGTTTGAGCAGTTCTTC. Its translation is CASSSGRFEQFF.

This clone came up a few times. CDR3 sequence reads: CASSLRTSNYGYTF. CDR3 coding DNA: TGTGCCAGCAGCTTAAGGACTTCTAACTATGGCTACACCTTC. The V call is TRBV7-2, the J call TRBJ1-2, with D unclear. There are 14 residues in the CDR3. Per germline, CDR1 SGHTA and CDR2 FQGNSA. The germline V and J ends were trimmed by 2 bases and 0 bases, with 7 bases remaining between them.

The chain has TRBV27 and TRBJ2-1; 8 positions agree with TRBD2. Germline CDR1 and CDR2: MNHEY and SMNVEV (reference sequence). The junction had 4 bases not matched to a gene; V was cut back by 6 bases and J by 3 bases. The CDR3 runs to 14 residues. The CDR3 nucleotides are TGTGCCAGCAGCCCCGGGACTAGCTACAATGAGCAGTTCTTC. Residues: CASSPGTSYNEQFF.

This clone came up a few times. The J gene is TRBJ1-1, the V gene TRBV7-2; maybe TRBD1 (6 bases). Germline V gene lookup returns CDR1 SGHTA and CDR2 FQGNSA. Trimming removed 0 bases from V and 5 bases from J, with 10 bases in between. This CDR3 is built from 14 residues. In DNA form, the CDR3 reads TGTGCCAGCAGCTTAGCGCAGGGGTGGACTGAAGCTTTCTTT. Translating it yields CASSLAQGWTEAFF.

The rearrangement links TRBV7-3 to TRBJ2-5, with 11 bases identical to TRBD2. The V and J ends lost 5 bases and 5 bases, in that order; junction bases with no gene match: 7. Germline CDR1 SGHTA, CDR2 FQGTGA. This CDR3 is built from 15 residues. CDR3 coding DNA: TGTGCCAGCAGCACTAGAGGGACTAGCGGTGAGACCCAGTACTTC. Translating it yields CASSTRGTSGETQYF.

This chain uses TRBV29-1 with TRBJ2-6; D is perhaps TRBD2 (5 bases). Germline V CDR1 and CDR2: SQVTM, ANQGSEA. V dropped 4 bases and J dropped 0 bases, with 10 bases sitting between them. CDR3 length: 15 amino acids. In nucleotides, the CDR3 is TGCAGCGTTGGGACTGCCAGCTCTGGGGCCAACGTCCTGACTTTC. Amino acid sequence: CSVGTASSGANVLTF. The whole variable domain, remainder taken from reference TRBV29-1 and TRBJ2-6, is SAVISQKPSRDICQRGTSLTIQCQVDSQVTMMFWYRQQPGQSLTLIATANQGSEATYESGFVIDKFPISRPNLTFSTLTVSNMSPEDSSIYLCSVGTASSGANVLTFGAGSRLTVL.

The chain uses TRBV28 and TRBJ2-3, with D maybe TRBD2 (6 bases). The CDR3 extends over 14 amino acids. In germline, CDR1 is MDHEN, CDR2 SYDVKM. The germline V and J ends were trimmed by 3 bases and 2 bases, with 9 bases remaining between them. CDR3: CASSFGGSTDTQYF. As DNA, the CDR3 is TGTGCCAGCAGTTTCGGAGGGTCCACAGATACGCAGTATTTT.